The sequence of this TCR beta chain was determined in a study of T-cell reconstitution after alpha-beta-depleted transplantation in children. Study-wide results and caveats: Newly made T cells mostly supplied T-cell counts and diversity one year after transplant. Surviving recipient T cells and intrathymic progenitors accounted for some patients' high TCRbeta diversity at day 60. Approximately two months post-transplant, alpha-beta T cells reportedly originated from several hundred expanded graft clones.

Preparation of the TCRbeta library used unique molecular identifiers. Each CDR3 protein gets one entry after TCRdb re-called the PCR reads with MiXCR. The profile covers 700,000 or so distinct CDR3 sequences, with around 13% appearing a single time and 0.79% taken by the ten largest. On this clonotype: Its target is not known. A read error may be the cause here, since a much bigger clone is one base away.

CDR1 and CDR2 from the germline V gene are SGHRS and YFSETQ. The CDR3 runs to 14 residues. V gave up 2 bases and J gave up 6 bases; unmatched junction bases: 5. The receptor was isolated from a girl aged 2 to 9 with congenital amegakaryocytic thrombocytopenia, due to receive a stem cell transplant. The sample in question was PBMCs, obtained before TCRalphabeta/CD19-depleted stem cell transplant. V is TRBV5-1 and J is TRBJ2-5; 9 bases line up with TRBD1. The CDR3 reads CASSLQGAVKTQYF. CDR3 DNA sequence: TGCGCCAGCAGCTTACAGGGGGCTGTGAAGACCCAGTACTTC. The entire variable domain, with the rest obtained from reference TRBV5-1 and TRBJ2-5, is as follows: KAGVTQTPRYLIKTRGQQVTLSCSPISGHRSVSWYQQTPGQGLQFLFEYFSETQRNKGNFPGRFSGRQFSNSRSEMNVSTLELGDSALYLCASSLQGAVKTQYFGPGTRLLVL.